This is a list of T cell receptor beta chains from one sample in a study of CD8 T cells in Susac syndrome. One entry per CDR3 protein results from TCRdb running MiXCR on the immunoSEQ multiplex PCR reads. The table lists 180,000 or so distinct CDR3 sequences, around 94% of them singletons. The sequencing sample was made of CD4+ T cells from PBMCs. The receptor source for this set is a human donor in good health. Both conserved end residues are part of each CDR3. The order of the fields is V gene, clone size, J gene, D gene, CDR3 protein, CDR3 DNA. A D gene is named only where the DNA matches it firmly. Clone size appears in some rows only: once, few, many, or a class for an expanded clone.

V: TRBV5-1
size: NA
J: TRBJ1-2
D: NA
CDR3: CASSSGQTPDGYTF
DNA: TGCGCCAGCAGCTCTGGACAGACTCCCGATGGCTACACCTTC

V: TRBV29-1
size: NA
J: TRBJ2-7
D: TRBD1
CDR3: CSAWEGQGYEQYF
DNA: TGCAGCGCCTGGGAAGGACAGGGTTACGAGCAGTACTTC

V: TRBV20-1
size: NA
J: TRBJ2-6
D: NA
CDR3: CSASKPGANVLTF
DNA: TGCAGTGCTAGTAAGCCTGGGGCCAACGTCCTGACTTTC

V: TRBV27
size: NA
J: TRBJ2-5
D: NA
CDR3: CASSSSGIGTQYF
DNA: TGTGCCAGCAGTTCCTCAGGGATAGGGACCCAGTACTTC

V: TRBV3-1
size: NA
J: TRBJ2-7
D: NA
CDR3: CASSQGVRASEQYF
DNA: TGTGCCAGCAGCCAAGGGGTGAGAGCTTCCGAGCAGTACTTC

V: TRBV28
size: NA
J: TRBJ2-5
D: TRBD1
CDR3: CASRDYGQGDVETQYF
DNA: TGTGCCAGCCGGGATTACGGGCAGGGGGATGTGGAGACCCAGTACTTC

V: TRBV12-3/TRBV12-4
size: NA
J: TRBJ2-1
D: NA
CDR3: CASSLKGLSDNEQFF
DNA: TGTGCCAGCAGTTTAAAGGGACTGAGTGACAATGAGCAGTTCTTC

V: TRBV30
size: NA
J: TRBJ1-2
D: NA
CDR3: CAWTLPLRGSLYGYTF
DNA: TGTGCCTGGACCCTCCCCCTTCGAGGAAGTTTGTATGGCTACACCTTC

V: TRBV24-1
size: NA
J: TRBJ2-1
D: NA
CDR3: CATSDLRVGLKQFF
DNA: TGTGCCACCAGTGATTTGAGGGTAGGGTTGAAGCAGTTCTTC

V: TRBV4-3
size: NA
J: TRBJ2-5
D: NA
CDR3: CASSQDGFTGHETQYF
DNA: TGCGCCAGCAGCCAAGACGGTTTTACTGGGCACGAGACCCAGTACTTC

V: TRBV20-1
size: NA
J: TRBJ2-3
D: NA
CDR3: CSAPQGGGTDTQYF
DNA: TGCAGTGCTCCGCAGGGGGGCGGGACAGATACGCAGTATTTT

V: TRBV7-2
size: NA
J: TRBJ2-1
D: NA
CDR3: CASRINQGSYEQFF
DNA: TGTGCCAGCAGGATAAACCAGGGAAGTTACGAGCAGTTCTTC

V: TRBV29-1
size: NA
J: TRBJ1-1
D: NA
CDR3: CSVGAGEDTEAFF
DNA: TGCAGCGTTGGGGCGGGGGAGGACACTGAAGCTTTCTTT

V: TRBV29-1
size: NA
J: TRBJ2-2
D: NA
CDR3: CSVERMVTGELFF
DNA: TGCAGCGTTGAAAGGATGGTGACCGGGGAGCTGTTTTTT

V: TRBV19
size: NA
J: TRBJ2-5
D: NA
CDR3: CASSIDDSQRGAQYF
DNA: TGTGCCAGTAGTATAGATGACTCCCAACGCGGGGCCCAGTACTTC

V: TRBV20-1
size: NA
J: TRBJ2-3
D: TRBD1
CDR3: CSAWDRGTDTQYF
DNA: TGCAGTGCTTGGGACAGGGGGACAGATACGCAGTATTTT

V: TRBV7-2
size: few
J: TRBJ2-5
D: TRBD1
CDR3: CASSSTTGGRGETQYF
DNA: TGTGCCAGCAGCTCAACGACAGGGGGTCGTGGAGAGACCCAGTACTTC

V: TRBV4-1
size: once
J: TRBJ1-1
D: NA
CDR3: CASSQHTGNTEAFF
DNA: TGCGCCAGCAGCCAACACACAGGGAACACTGAAGCTTTCTTT

V: TRBV10-3
size: NA
J: TRBJ2-3
D: NA
CDR3: CAIRTTELGGDTQYF
DNA: TGTGCCATCAGAACAACCGAACTTGGAGGAGATACGCAGTATTTT

V: TRBV29-1
size: NA
J: TRBJ1-2
D: TRBD1
CDR3: CSVEPGQGYYGYTF
DNA: TGCAGCGTTGAACCCGGACAGGGTTACTATGGCTACACCTTC

V: TRBV7-2
size: NA
J: TRBJ2-4
D: TRBD2
CDR3: CASSLATSGGAYIQYF
DNA: TGTGCCAGCAGCTTAGCGACTAGCGGGGGGGCTTACATTCAGTACTTC

V: TRBV3-1
size: NA
J: TRBJ2-6
D: NA
CDR3: CASSQQLPGANVLTF
DNA: TGTGCCAGCAGCCAACAGCTCCCTGGGGCCAACGTCCTGACTTTC

V: TRBV29-1
size: once
J: TRBJ1-1
D: TRBD1
CDR3: CSVRTGGAFF
DNA: TGCAGCGTAAGGACAGGAGGGGCTTTCTTT

V: TRBV25-1
size: NA
J: TRBJ1-5
D: TRBD1
CDR3: CASSQTGREQPQHF
DNA: TGTGCCAGCAGTCAGACAGGGAGGGAGCAGCCCCAGCATTTT

V: TRBV6-2/TRBV6-3
size: NA
J: TRBJ1-2
D: NA
CDR3: CASSYLAYGYTF
DNA: TGTGCCAGCAGCTACTTGGCATATGGCTACACCTTC

V: TRBV19
size: NA
J: TRBJ1-5
D: TRBD1
CDR3: CASSDRGGGNQPQHF
DNA: TGTGCCAGTAGTGACAGGGGCGGGGGCAATCAGCCCCAGCATTTT

V: TRBV7-2
size: NA
J: TRBJ1-1
D: NA
CDR3: CASSSSRNTEAFF
DNA: TGTGCCAGCAGTTCCTCAAGAAACACTGAAGCTTTCTTT

V: TRBV24-1
size: NA
J: TRBJ2-5
D: NA
CDR3: CATSDDAETQYF
DNA: TGTGCCACCAGTGATGATGCGGAGACCCAGTACTTC

V: TRBV7-6
size: NA
J: TRBJ2-7
D: TRBD1
CDR3: CASNSVATGVYEQYF
DNA: TGTGCCAGCAACTCGGTCGCGACAGGGGTCTACGAGCAGTACTTC

V: TRBV7-2
size: NA
J: TRBJ2-1
D: TRBD2
CDR3: CASSLETSFEQFF
DNA: TGTGCCAGCAGCTTAGAGACTAGCTTTGAGCAGTTCTTC

V: TRBV18
size: NA
J: TRBJ1-1
D: NA
CDR3: CASATLNTEAFF
DNA: TGTGCCAGCGCCACCCTGAACACTGAAGCTTTCTTT

V: TRBV7-2
size: NA
J: TRBJ1-6
D: TRBD1
CDR3: CASSPVGGRNSPLHF
DNA: TGTGCCAGCAGCCCAGTAGGGGGCCGCAATTCACCCCTCCACTTT

V: TRBV20-1
size: NA
J: TRBJ2-1
D: TRBD2
CDR3: CSARLAGGRSEQFF
DNA: TGCAGTGCTAGGCTAGCGGGTGGTCGGAGTGAGCAGTTCTTC

V: TRBV20-1
size: NA
J: TRBJ2-2
D: NA
CDR3: CSARDGTGGHGELFF
DNA: TGCAGTGCTAGAGATGGGACGGGGGGACACGGGGAGCTGTTTTTT

V: TRBV7-6
size: NA
J: TRBJ1-3
D: NA
CDR3: CASSLGTGTISGNTIYF
DNA: TGTGCCAGCAGCTTAGGGACCGGGACAATCTCTGGAAACACCATATATTTT

V: TRBV29-1
size: NA
J: TRBJ1-2
D: NA
CDR3: CSAESNYGYTF
DNA: TGCAGCGCTGAGTCTAACTATGGCTACACCTTC

V: TRBV20-1
size: NA
J: TRBJ2-7
D: TRBD2
CDR3: CSARDGGLASYEQYF
DNA: TGCAGTGCTAGAGATGGGGGACTAGCGTCCTACGAGCAGTACTTC

V: TRBV7-2
size: NA
J: TRBJ2-1
D: TRBD1
CDR3: CASSLAGTGFGNEQFF
DNA: TGTGCCAGCAGCTTAGCAGGGACAGGCTTCGGCAATGAGCAGTTCTTC

V: TRBV27
size: NA
J: TRBJ2-7
D: TRBD1
CDR3: CASSYRDSYEQYF
DNA: TGTGCCAGCAGTTATCGGGACAGCTACGAGCAGTACTTC

V: TRBV3-1
size: NA
J: TRBJ1-3
D: NA
CDR3: CASSHQGRGNTIYF
DNA: TGTGCCAGCAGCCACCAAGGTCGTGGAAACACCATATATTTT

V: TRBV12-3/TRBV12-4
size: NA
J: TRBJ2-7
D: NA
CDR3: CASSPAGRTYEQYF
DNA: TGTGCCAGCAGTCCGGCAGGGAGAACGTACGAGCAGTACTTC

V: TRBV7-3
size: NA
J: TRBJ2-1
D: NA
CDR3: CASSAGLYNEQFF
DNA: TGTGCCAGCAGCGCCGGACTATACAATGAGCAGTTCTTC

V: TRBV7-2
size: NA
J: TRBJ1-6
D: NA
CDR3: CASSGGRKGSPLHF
DNA: TGTGCCAGCAGCGGCGGGAGGAAGGGTTCACCCCTCCACTTT

V: TRBV24-1
size: NA
J: TRBJ2-2
D: TRBD1
CDR3: CATSDQTGTANTGELFF
DNA: TGTGCCACCAGTGACCAGACCGGGACAGCGAACACCGGGGAGCTGTTTTTT

V: TRBV2
size: NA
J: TRBJ1-2
D: TRBD1
CDR3: CASGGTANYGYTF
DNA: TGTGCCAGCGGGGGGACAGCCAACTATGGCTACACCTTC

V: TRBV3-1
size: NA
J: TRBJ2-7
D: NA
CDR3: CASSIKSSGEQYF
DNA: TGTGCCAGCAGCATTAAGTCCTCTGGCGAGCAGTACTTC

V: TRBV12-3/TRBV12-4
size: NA
J: TRBJ1-5
D: NA
CDR3: CASSFGGPGNQPQHF
DNA: TGTGCCAGCAGTTTTGGGGGGCCAGGCAATCAGCCCCAGCATTTT

V: TRBV20-1
size: NA
J: TRBJ1-2
D: NA
CDR3: CSAPEGGSYGYTF
DNA: TGCAGTGCCCCCGAAGGGGGTTCCTATGGCTACACCTTC

V: TRBV7-2
size: NA
J: TRBJ2-1
D: NA
CDR3: CASSFRDGDTYNEQFF
DNA: TGTGCCAGCAGCTTTCGGGACGGAGACACCTACAATGAGCAGTTCTTC

V: TRBV6-2/TRBV6-3
size: NA
J: TRBJ2-1
D: NA
CDR3: CASSLDFASYNEQFF
DNA: TGTGCCAGCAGCCTTGACTTTGCGTCCTACAATGAGCAGTTCTTC

V: TRBV10-3
size: NA
J: TRBJ2-5
D: NA
CDR3: CAISESRSETQYF
DNA: TGTGCCATCAGTGAGTCAAGGTCAGAGACCCAGTACTTC

V: TRBV19
size: few
J: TRBJ2-7
D: NA
CDR3: CASSSRGSSYEQYF
DNA: TGTGCCAGTAGTTCTAGGGGATCCTCATACGAGCAGTACTTC

V: TRBV12-3/TRBV12-4
size: NA
J: TRBJ1-1
D: NA
CDR3: CASRRGHLNTEAFF
DNA: TGTGCCAGCAGACGGGGACATCTGAACACTGAAGCTTTCTTT

V: TRBV5-1
size: NA
J: TRBJ2-2
D: NA
CDR3: CASSLERHTGELFF
DNA: TGCGCCAGCAGCCTCGAGCGGCACACCGGGGAGCTGTTTTTT